Listed here are 27 T cell receptor beta chains from one sample, sequenced in a study of low-dose radiotherapy and immunotherapy resistance in tumors (dated by TCRdb to 2021 to 2024). Instrument used: Illumina HiSeq 2500. First-strand cDNA was synthesized using Superscript III and a set of TRAV- and TRBV-specific primers, so that both TCRalpha and TCRbeta chains were covered. TCRs were amplified with Phusion for around 21 PCR cycles, with a constant-region primer paired with the adapter attached to the V primers. In TCRdb, the public reads were trimmed at Q25 with fastp and aligned with MiXCR, with productive beta chains retained. Rows are unified per CDR3 protein, each entry keeping the most common DNA and genes. Within this sample are around 90,000 distinct CDR3 sequences, with 18% of them counted one time only. The top ten hold less than 6% of the sample. The time point label here, explained by the study, means: before trial treatment.

The sample here was PBMCs, taken before treatment. The receptors originated from a male donor with prostate cancer.

The sample holds many counts of this clonotype. The chain joins TRBV20-1 to TRBJ2-1; TRBD2 aligns across 9 bases. Germline V gene lookup returns CDR1 DFQATT and CDR2 SNEGSKA (reference sequence). V shed 1 base and J 4 bases; nucleotides not matched to a gene: 8. This CDR3 spans 16 amino acids. CDR3 sequence reads: CSARVGASGNYNEQFF. The CDR3 DNA sequence: TGCAGTGCTAGAGTTGGTGCTAGCGGGAATTACAATGAGCAGTTCTTC.

This clonotype was detected ten times or more. The chain combines TRBV6-2 or TRBV6-3 with TRBJ1-2; D unresolved. Trimming removed 11 bases at V and 0 bases at J, with 10 bases between. This CDR3 contains 12 residues. Per the germline V gene, CDR1 is MNHEY and CDR2 is SVGEGT. The CDR3 region has the DNA TGTGCCTGCTCGGTTTCTAACTATGGCTACACCTTC. Amino acid sequence: CACSVSNYGYTF.

The table lists this clonotype with many counts. The chain is built from TRBV7-2 and TRBJ1-2, with D uncertain. Germline assignment: CDR1 SGHTA and CDR2 FQGNSA. The CDR3 length is 15 residues. V was trimmed by 0 bases and J by 4 bases, leaving 12 bases between them. This CDR3 reads CASSLAIAGPYGYTF. Here the CDR3 DNA reads TGTGCCAGCAGCTTAGCGATCGCAGGACCCTATGGCTACACCTTC.

The chain joins TRBV11-3 to TRBJ2-3; D remains unclear. This CDR3 is built from 13 residues. V was shortened by 4 bases and J by 2 bases, with 7 bases between the two germline ends. Germline assignment: CDR1 SGHNT and CDR2 YENEEA. The DNA for the CDR3 is TGTGCCAGCAGCTCCACGACCACAGATACGCAGTATTTT. Translated: CASSSTTTDTQYF.

This clonotype occurred once. A far more abundant clone sits one base away, making this likely a read error. V gene TRBV5-1 combines with J gene TRBJ2-1, with 9 bases aligning to TRBD1. The V and J ends lost 0 bases and 10 bases, in that order; junction bases with no gene match: 8. There are 15 residues in the CDR3. CDR1 is SGHRS and CDR2 is YFSETQ in the germline V gene. This CDR3 reads CASSLGTGDRYEQFF. The DNA for the CDR3 is TGCGCCAGCAGCTTGGGGACAGGGGACCGCTACGAGCAGTTCTTC.

The table lists this clonotype with many counts. This sequence joins TRBV5-6 and TRBJ1-1; possible D gene TRBD1, 5 bases. The CDR3 consists of 16 residues. The ends were cut back, 4 bases at V and 1 base at J, with 17 bases in the middle. The germline gives CDR1 SGHDT, CDR2 YYEEEE. The chain's CDR3 is CASSTMPGLGNTEAFF. The CDR3 coding sequence is TGTGCCAGCAGCACTATGCCAGGGTTGGGGAACACTGAAGCTTTCTTT.

As for this clonotype: This clone may be a read error of a much larger clone one base away. The chain links TRBV6-2 or TRBV6-3 to TRBJ2-1; 12 bases are a match to TRBD1. Germline V gene sequence: CDR1 MNHEY, CDR2 SVGEGT. The V and J ends lost 4 bases and 10 bases, in that order; junction bases with no gene match: 5. The CDR3 spans 14 residues. DNA for the CDR3: TGTGCCAGCAGTTTCGGGACAGGGGGCAACGAGCAGTTCTTC. Its protein product is CASSFGTGGNEQFF.

The J gene is TRBJ2-5, the V gene TRBV5-1, with TRBD1 identical over 7 bases. Germline trimming cut 4 bases from V and 2 bases from J; bases unmatched to any gene: 2. This CDR3 is 13 amino acids long. Germline assignment: CDR1 SGHRS and CDR2 YFSETQ. The CDR3 loop reads CASSRDRQETQYF. CDR3 bases: TGCGCCAGCAGCCGGGACAGACAAGAGACCCAGTACTTC.

CDR3 nucleotides: TGTGCCAGCAGCTCCCGACAGTTTACCGAGACCCAGTACTTC. It translates to CASSSRQFTETQYF. The V gene is TRBV5-8, the J gene TRBJ2-5; D is perhaps TRBD1 (5 bases). Germline V gene sequence: CDR1 SGHTS, CDR2 YDEGEE. V lost 3 bases and J lost 5, with 14 bases in between. The CDR3 totals 14 residues.

This clonotype came up many times. The chain is built from TRBV11-2 and TRBJ1-1; a possible D gene is TRBD1 (5 bases). Per germline, CDR1 SGHAT and CDR2 FQNNGV. This CDR3 is 16 amino acids long. Trimming left V 2 bases short and J 1 base short, with 14 bases between. This CDR3 is CASSLLGGQGNTEAFF. The CDR3 bases are TGTGCCAGCAGCTTACTAGGAGGTCAGGGGAACACTGAAGCTTTCTTT.

This clonotype came up many times. The chain employs TRBV10-3 and TRBJ2-1; 8 bases agree with TRBD2. Germline V lookup: CDR1 ENHRY, CDR2 SYGVKD. The CDR3 loop spans 14 amino acids. V shed 10 bases, J shed 5 bases, and the junction held 10 bases outside the gene matches. CDR3 DNA: TGTGCCAGTAGTACTAGCGGAGACAACAATGAGCAGTTCTTC. Translation gives CASSTSGDNNEQFF.

The chain links TRBV6-1 to TRBJ2-5; 8 positions match TRBD1. Germline CDR1 MNHNS, CDR2 SASEGT. The CDR3 runs 15 residues. The junction had 6 bases not matched to a gene; V was cut back by 5 bases and J by 1 base. CDR3 bases: TGTGCCAGCAGTATGGGGACAGGTCCCCAAGAGACCCAGTACTTC. It translates to CASSMGTGPQETQYF.

Within the sample, this clonotype is medium-sized. The chain employs TRBV7-2 and TRBJ2-1, with unresolved D. The CDR3 runs 14 residues. Germline CDR1 SGHTA, CDR2 FQGNSA. Trimming took 2 bases from V and 6 from J, leaving 11 bases between them. As DNA, the CDR3 is TGTGCCAGCAGCTTACTAAGTGCGGCCAATGAGCAGTTCTTC. Amino acids: CASSLLSAANEQFF.

This clonotype occurred many times. The chain joins TRBV4-1 to TRBJ2-7, with D tentatively TRBD1 (9 bases). This CDR3 is built from 17 residues. CDR1 and CDR2 from the germline V gene are MGHRA and YSYEKL. V was trimmed by 0 bases and J by 5 bases, leaving 20 bases between them. CDR3 sequence reads: CASSQEPGGTGYDEQYF. The CDR3 DNA follows: TGCGCCAGCAGCCAAGAGCCGGGAGGGACAGGGTATGACGAGCAGTACTTC.

As concerns this clonotype: Since a far larger clone is one base different, this is likely a read error. The chain links TRBV11-2 to TRBJ2-1; tentatively, D is TRBD1 (5 bases). The V end was cut by 5 bases, the J end by 10 bases, with 18 bases between. This CDR3 spans 14 amino acids. From germline, CDR1 is SGHAT and CDR2 FQNNGV. The CDR3 here is CASSPTLRGYEQFF. The CDR3 DNA sequence: TGTGCCAGCAGCCCCACTCTTAGGGGCTACGAGCAGTTCTTC.

Comments on this clonotype: A much larger clone is a single base away; this may be a read error. V is TRBV30 and J is TRBJ1-1; a weak D match, TRBD1 (5 bases). Trimming took 5 bases from V and 2 from J, leaving 15 bases between them. The CDR3 runs to 14 residues. Per the germline V gene, CDR1 is GTSNPN and CDR2 is SVGIG (reference sequence). CDR3 protein: CAWGDGVPNTEAFF. As DNA, the CDR3 is TGTGCCTGGGGGGACGGGGTGCCCAACACTGAAGCTTTCTTT.

The chain carries TRBV28 and TRBJ2-7, with no clear D. Trimming took off 2 bases at V and 0 bases at J, with 8 bases between the two ends. The CDR3 runs to 14 residues. Germline CDR1 is MDHEN and CDR2 is SYDVKM. Here the CDR3 reads CASSLDTVSYEQYF. For the CDR3, the DNA is TGTGCCAGCAGTTTAGATACAGTCTCCTACGAGCAGTACTTC.

The CDR3 sequence: CASSGAEKETQYF. CDR3 bases: TGTGCCAGTAGTGGGGCTGAGAAAGAGACCCAGTACTTC. This chain links TRBV19 with TRBJ2-5, with D perhaps matching TRBD1 (5 bases). This CDR3 is built from 13 residues. Germline V CDR1 and CDR2: LNHDA, SQIVND (reference sequence). V was shortened by 5 bases and J by 3 bases, with 10 bases between the two germline ends.

In this sample, this clonotype turned up many times. V and J are TRBV6-5 and TRBJ2-3; 11 nucleotides align to TRBD2. V was pared by 6 bases and J by 1 base, with 12 bases of the junction left unmatched. Germline CDR1 and CDR2: MNHEY and SVGAGI. The CDR3 is made up of 18 amino acids. CDR3 nucleotide sequence: TGTGCCAGCAGCCCGGCGGCTAGCGGGGGGATGGGCACAGATACGCAGTATTTT. Its translation is CASSPAASGGMGTDTQYF.

This clonotype was observed at least ten times. The J gene is TRBJ1-1, the V gene TRBV7-9, with 7 bases that match TRBD1. Germline V CDR1 and CDR2: SEHNR, FQNEAQ (reference sequence). Trimming removed 2 bases from V and 2 bases from J; junction bases left unmatched: 11. The CDR3 is made up of 17 amino acids. The CDR3 region is CASSLILGTARNTEAFF. Written as DNA, the CDR3 is TGTGCCAGCAGCTTAATTCTGGGGACAGCGCGCAACACTGAAGCTTTCTTT.

This clonotype was observed many times. The chain links TRBV7-9 to TRBJ2-3; 11 bases align to TRBD2. CDR1 is SEHNR and CDR2 is FQNEAQ in the germline V gene (reference sequence). The CDR3 length is 17 residues. V lost 1 base and J lost 4; bases outside the gene matches: 7. CDR3 in amino acids: CASSLGSLAGGSDTQYF. DNA of the CDR3: TGTGCCAGCAGCTTAGGCTCGCTAGCGGGAGGCTCAGATACGCAGTATTTT.

This clonotype was detected many times. The chain has TRBV3-1 and TRBJ2-7; 10 nucleotides match TRBD1. Germline CDR1 is LGHDT and CDR2 is YNNKEL (reference sequence). Trimming removed 4 bases from V and 2 bases from J; junction bases left unmatched: 2. The CDR3 runs 14 residues. CDR3 coding DNA: TGTGCCAGCAGCCCGGGACAGGGGCCCTACGAGCAGTACTTC. It codes for CASSPGQGPYEQYF.

This clonotype was detected only a few times. This rearrangement joins TRBV5-1 to TRBJ1-1; D unclear. CDR1 SGHRS and CDR2 YFSETQ come from the germline V gene. V gave up 1 base and J gave up 10 bases, with 11 bases separating them. This CDR3 spans 12 amino acids. The CDR3 sequence: CASSLYGDGAFF. CDR3 coding DNA: TGCGCCAGCAGCTTGTACGGGGATGGAGCTTTCTTT.

This clonotype was seen ten or more times. The chain combines TRBV2 with TRBJ2-5, with D perhaps assigned TRBD1 or TRBD2 (6 bases each). V dropped 2 bases and J dropped 5 bases, with 15 bases sitting between them. This CDR3 region has 15 residues. Germline-derived CDR1 and CDR2 are SNHLY and FYNNEI. The CDR3 DNA follows: TGTGCCAGCAGTGAATCACCGTGGGGGGCCGAGACCCAGTACTTC. It is translated as CASSESPWGAETQYF.

This clonotype was observed many times. This rearrangement joins TRBV19 to TRBJ2-7, with D tentatively TRBD2 (6 bases). V lost 4 bases to trimming and J lost 3 bases, with 10 bases between them. Germline V gene lookup returns CDR1 LNHDA and CDR2 SQIVND (reference sequence). This CDR3 is built from 13 residues. CDR3: CASSNRENYEQYF. In nucleotides, the CDR3 is TGTGCCAGTAGTAACCGGGAGAACTACGAGCAGTACTTC.

The chain combines TRBV7-6 with TRBJ1-1; D is ambiguous. Germline CDR1 is SGHVS and CDR2 is FNYEAQ. The CDR3 consists of 14 residues. The V gene lost 5 bases and the J gene lost 1 base, with 11 bases spanning the gap. The CDR3 bases are TGTGCCAGCAGCCCTTATCGGGGGAACACTGAAGCTTTCTTT. It codes for CASSPYRGNTEAFF.

Note on this clonotype: Since a far larger clone is one base different, this is likely a read error. The V call is TRBV6-2 or TRBV6-3, the J call TRBJ1-5, with D tentatively TRBD1 (6 bases). Germline CDR1 is MNHEY and CDR2 is SVGEGT. The CDR3 totals 16 residues. Trimming took off 6 bases at V and 7 bases at J, with 22 bases between the two ends. The CDR3 DNA is TGTGCCAGCAGGAGGGGGAGAGGGCGTGAGTTCCAGCCCCAGCATTTT. It encodes CASRRGRGREFQPQHF.